This T cell receptor beta chain was documented in a study of CD8 T cells in Susac syndrome (dated by TCRdb to the late 2010s). Study-wide context: The study used repertoire sequencing to test whether antigen drove CD8+ T cell activation and differentiation in Susac syndrome. The study compared CD8+ T cell repertoire clonality among 12 healthy donors, around 14 Susac syndrome patients and about 16 multiple sclerosis patients.

Study-wide findings and limitations: The study acknowledged that relatively few individuals were included in the TCR sequencing and HLA analysis.

Peripheral blood CD8+ and CD4+ T cells from healthy donors, Susac syndrome patients and multiple sclerosis patients were profiled by high-throughput TCR beta sequencing. Treatment-naive patients with stable or active relapsing-remitting disease fulfilling revised McDonald criteria were used as multiple sclerosis controls. CD8+ TEMRA cells were enriched by FACS, while bulk CD8+ and CD4+ T cells were purified by magnetic negative isolation. Blood was collected in EDTA tubes and processed within 24 hours, with PBMCs isolated through density gradient centrifugation. PBMCs intended for TCR sequencing were cryopreserved in liquid nitrogen and were subsequently thawed in a 37 degrees C water bath. A purity of at least 90% was achieved for sorted or isolated CD4+, CD8+ and CD8+ TEMRA cells. RNA was extracted with the RNeasy kit and roughly 0.45 to 1 ug was reverse transcribed using random hexamers. The immunoSEQ multiplex PCR assay, which covers 54 Vbeta and 13 Jbeta segments, was used to amplify TCR beta CDR3 regions. PCR amplification bias was corrected by using a synthetic template baseline for primer optimization and computational correction. The original pipeline was this. Reads were assigned to V, D and J genes according to IMGT and analyzed in immunoSEQ Analyzer, with only productive sequences retained. Clonality was computed as one minus Shannon entropy normalized by log2 of the number of productive unique sequences. Public and private clones were assessed among the 100 most prevalent clones of each patient and control. Clones were defined as Susac-specific if absent from the healthy and MS cohorts, from 900 to 1,200 published viral clones and from other ImmuneACCESS disease sequences. TCRdb reprocessing: public reads trimmed at Q25 with fastp, clones called with MiXCR, in-frame beta chains kept. All rows with the same CDR3 protein become a single entry with the most common DNA and genes. These V and J calls are TCRdb output, not the study's own analysis. This sample is represented by 150,000 to 160,000 distinct CDR3 sequences; about 95% of them were singletons. Under 0.15% of the sample lies in the top ten.

For this clonotype: Its antigen remains unidentified. No base quality values were provided; no much bigger clone lies one nucleotide off.

The CDR3 contains 14 residues, cysteine and phenylalanine counted. The sequence is cut down to CDR3 DNA, 42 bases in frame from base 1. V loses 0 bases of germline sequence and J loses 5 bases, and the interval between the two ends is 10 bases. CDR1 LNHNV and CDR2 YYDKDF are derived from the germline V gene (reference sequence). The sequence came from a human donor with multiple sclerosis. Source material: CD8+ T cells from PBMCs. This sequence uses TRBV15 and TRBJ1-1; the D gene is possibly TRBD1, with 6 bases matching. Here is the DNA: TGTGCCACCAGCAGAGATCTGGGGGCAACTGAAGCTTTCTTT. Protein translation: CATSRDLGATEAFF.